Below, 32 T cell receptor beta chains from the same sample are listed, as sequenced in a study of PD-1 blockade in classical Hodgkin lymphoma. Sequencing was performed with immunoSEQ multiplex PCR; in TCRdb, only in-frame clones are kept and a portion is missing. This sample has 90,000 to 120,000 clones; roughly nine tenths occur once, and the top ten carry approximately 20%. In every patient, relapse followed autologous stem cell transplantation, while exposure to brentuximab vedotin differed. The sequences come from peripheral blood mononuclear cells (PBMCs), collected before the second cycle of nivolumab. These receptors all stem from a human donor with classical Hodgkin lymphoma.

This clone was detected once. The gene calls are TRBV6-5 and TRBJ2-2; D might be TRBD2 (6 bases). Per the germline V gene, CDR1 is MNHEY and CDR2 is SVGAGI. The CDR3 runs 14 residues. Trimming shortened V by 8 bases and J by 1 base, and 11 bases separated the two germline ends. CDR3 nucleotide sequence: TGTGCCAGCGGGAATAGCGGGAACACCGGGGAGCTGTTTTTT. It translates to CASGNSGNTGELFF.

The chain is built from TRBV4-1 and TRBJ2-7; D might be TRBD1 (5 bases). The CDR3 is 17 amino acids. The germline CDR1 and CDR2 sequences are MGHRA and YSYEKL. Trimming left V 3 bases short and J 3 bases short, with 21 bases between. The DNA for the CDR3 is TGCGCCAGCAGCCACATAAAAACAGGTGGGATGTACTACGAGCAGTACTTC. Translation: CASSHIKTGGMYYEQYF.

The rearrangement uses TRBV2 and TRBJ2-1; the D gene is possibly TRBD1 (5 bases). V was shortened by 7 bases and J by 0 bases, with 10 bases between the two germline ends. Germline assignment: CDR1 SNHLY and CDR2 FYNNEI. CDR3 length: 14 residues. The CDR3 DNA follows: TGTGCCAGCATCAGGGCGAGCTCCTACAATGAGCAGTTCTTC. The encoded protein is CASIRASSYNEQFF.

The chain recombines TRBV2 with TRBJ2-7; the match to TRBD2 covers 10 bases. CDR3 length equals 14 residues. Germline CDR1 SNHLY, CDR2 FYNNEI. With V trimmed by 2 bases and J by 3 bases, 1 base remained unmatched. CDR3: CASSESGRDYEQYF. The CDR3 DNA is TGTGCCAGCAGTGAAAGCGGGAGGGACTACGAGCAGTACTTC.

The chain recombines TRBV27 with TRBJ2-1; TRBD2 matches 8 bases. This CDR3 is built from 16 residues. Trimming cost V 5 bases and J 1 base; bases outside gene matches: 7. CDR1 MNHEY and CDR2 SMNVEV come from the germline V gene (reference sequence). The chain's CDR3 is CASSLQSGRSYNEQFF. The CDR3 DNA is TGTGCCAGCAGTCTACAAAGCGGGAGATCCTACAATGAGCAGTTCTTC.

This chain connects TRBV28 to TRBJ2-3; 7 bases are shared with TRBD2. CDR3 length: 14 amino acids. In germline, CDR1 is MDHEN, CDR2 SYDVKM. After removal of 5 bases from V and 4 bases from J, the junction contained 6 bases not matched to a gene. The CDR3, as DNA: TGTGCCAGCAGTACCCGGACTAGACCAGATACGCAGTATTTT. The encoded protein is CASSTRTRPDTQYF.

This sequence joins TRBV15 and TRBJ1-4, with D tentatively TRBD1 (5 bases). The CDR3 is made up of 13 amino acids. V gave up 6 bases and J gave up 7 bases, with 12 bases separating them. The V gene's germline CDR1 is LNHNV and CDR2 YYDKDF (reference sequence). CDR3 DNA sequence: TGTGCCACCAGGGGTTGGGGCGCTGAAAAACTGTTTTTT. Its protein product is CATRGWGAEKLFF.

The chain has TRBV27 and TRBJ1-2; D is unresolved. Trimming removed 0 bases from V and 8 bases from J, with 16 bases in between. The CDR3 spans 15 residues. Germline V gene sequence: CDR1 MNHEY, CDR2 SMNVEV (reference sequence). The DNA for the CDR3 is TGTGCCAGCAGTTTATCGGCAGGATCTCCCCCCGGCTACACCTTC. Translated, it gives CASSLSAGSPPGYTF.

J is TRBJ2-2 and V is TRBV2; 13 bases fit TRBD2. V was pared by 7 bases and J by 2 bases, with 13 bases of the junction left unmatched. Germline loops: CDR1 SNHLY, CDR2 FYNNEI. The CDR3 spans 19 residues. DNA of the CDR3: TGTGCCAGCAACCCCCCGAGACTAGCGGGAGGACCCAACACCGGGGAGCTGTTTTTT. Protein: CASNPPRLAGGPNTGELFF.

This sequence joins TRBV6-4 and TRBJ1-2, with TRBD1 as a possible D gene (6 bases). Trimming removed 5 bases at V and 3 bases at J, with 16 bases between. The CDR3 loop spans 15 amino acids. In germline, CDR1 is MRHNA, CDR2 SNTAGT. CDR3 DNA: TGTGCCAGCAGTCGGTCGGGCAGGGGAGACTATGGCTACACCTTC. Translating gives CASSRSGRGDYGYTF.

The genes are TRBV7-9 and TRBJ2-5; D unresolved. CDR1 and CDR2 (germline): SEHNR, FQNEAQ (reference sequence). With 5 bases removed from V and 4 bases from J, the gap between germline ends came to 14 bases. This CDR3 contains 14 residues. CDR3 in DNA: TGTGCCAGCAGCCAAGGTGGTATTGGAGAGACCCAGTACTTC. Its protein is CASSQGGIGETQYF.

The chain links TRBV23-1 to TRBJ1-1; 9 bases align to TRBD1. TRBV23-1 is identified as an open reading frame with a role that is uncertain. This CDR3 has 15 residues. V lost 2 bases and J lost 5; bases outside the gene matches: 6. CDR3 loop: CASSQPSDRGTEAFF. DNA for the CDR3: TGCGCCAGCAGTCAACCTTCCGACAGGGGGACTGAAGCTTTCTTT.

The rearrangement uses TRBV5-1 and TRBJ2-1; 7 nucleotides match TRBD2. The V gene's germline CDR1 is SGHRS and CDR2 YFSETQ. V dropped 4 bases and J dropped 9; count of bases not matched to a gene: 10. CDR3 length: 14 amino acids. The CDR3 DNA is TGCGCCAGCAGCCCCCGGCGGGAGAGGAGTGAGCAGTTCTTC. This codes for CASSPRRERSEQFF.

The chain joins TRBV27 to TRBJ2-7; TRBD1 matches at 10 bases. This CDR3 region has 17 residues. Germline V gene sequence: CDR1 MNHEY, CDR2 SMNVEV (reference sequence). V was clipped by 5 bases and J by 5 bases; unmatched bases: 15. Here the CDR3 DNA reads TGTGCCAGCAGTGCGACCGGGGGGGACAGGGGCCTCCACGAGCAGTACTTC. This codes for CASSATGGDRGLHEQYF.

V usage is TRBV19 and J usage is TRBJ2-7, with D possibly being TRBD2 (6 bases). Trimming removed 5 bases from V and 4 bases from J, with 12 bases in between. CDR3 length: 13 amino acids. Germline V gene data show CDR1 as LNHDA and CDR2 as SQIVND (reference sequence). The CDR3 reads CASSVGGLYEQYF. The DNA of the CDR3 is TGTGCCAGTAGTGTCGGGGGACTTTACGAGCAGTACTTC.

The chain links TRBV19 to TRBJ2-5, with 15 bases that match TRBD2. The CDR3 runs to 16 residues. The germline gives CDR1 LNHDA, CDR2 SQIVND (reference sequence). With 4 bases clipped from V and 4 bases from J, the junction kept 4 bases outside the gene matches. This CDR3 is CASSRGTSGRIETQYF. The CDR3 DNA reads as TGTGCCAGTAGTAGGGGGACTAGCGGGAGGATAGAGACCCAGTACTTC.

V usage is TRBV5-1 and J usage is TRBJ1-1; D gene unclear. CDR3 length: 12 residues. Trimming pared 7 bases from V and 1 base from J, leaving 8 bases between. Germline assignment: CDR1 SGHRS and CDR2 YFSETQ. Here the CDR3 DNA reads TGCGCCAGCGCCAGTCAGAACACTGAAGCTTTCTTT. As protein: CASASQNTEAFF.

The chain employs TRBV6-5 and TRBJ2-3; TRBD2 aligns across 9 bases. Looked up from germline, CDR1 is MNHEY and CDR2 is SVGAGI. The CDR3 extends over 13 amino acids. V trimming: 8 bases; J trimming: 5 bases; junction bases outside the gene matches: 5. CDR3: CASQAGGGDTQYF. The CDR3 bases are TGTGCCAGCCAGGCGGGAGGGGGAGATACGCAGTATTTT.

This chain links TRBV27 with TRBJ2-7; D remains ambiguous. Germline V CDR1 and CDR2: MNHEY, SMNVEV (reference sequence). Trimming removed 4 bases from V and 6 bases from J, with 10 bases in between. The CDR3 runs 12 residues. The CDR3 DNA sequence: TGTGCCAGCAGTTCCTACCCTCTCGAGCAGTACTTC. Translation: CASSSYPLEQYF.

DNA for the CDR3: TGTGCCAGCAGTTACTCTGGGGGGGGTGAGCAGTTCTTC. Translation gives CASSYSGGGEQFF. The chain has TRBV6-5 and TRBJ2-1; 7 bases are a match to TRBD2. Germline loops: CDR1 MNHEY, CDR2 SVGAGI. The trim removed 0 bases at V and 9 bases at J, leaving 2 bases unmatched. This CDR3 comprises 13 residues.

This clone has just one count. The genes are TRBV28 and TRBJ2-1; D is undetermined. V lost 3 bases to trimming and J lost 7 bases, with 7 bases between them. The CDR3 covers 12 residues. CDR1 and CDR2 (germline): MDHEN, SYDVKM. CDR3 DNA: TGTGCCAGCAGTTTGATCAGAAATGAGCAGTTCTTC. Translating gives CASSLIRNEQFF. The entire variable domain, with the rest obtained from reference TRBV28 and TRBJ2-1, is as follows: DVKVTQSSRYLVKRTGEKVFLECVQDMDHENMFWYRQDPGLGLRLIYFSYDVKMKEKGDIPEGYSVSREKKERFSLILESASTNQTSMYLCASSLIRNEQFFGPGTRLTVL.

This chain links TRBV11-2 with TRBJ1-3; D is ambiguous. This CDR3 has 13 residues. Trimming removed 1 base at V and 8 bases at J, with 9 bases between. Germline CDR1 is SGHAT and CDR2 is FQNNGV. CDR3 protein: CASSLAGSYTIYF. CDR3 DNA: TGTGCCAGCAGCTTAGCTGGTAGTTACACCATATATTTT.

The genes are TRBV18 and TRBJ2-7, with TRBD2 matching 8 bases. Germline V lookup: CDR1 KGHSH, CDR2 LQKENI. The CDR3 contains 15 residues. V shed 2 bases, J shed 5 bases, and the junction held 8 bases outside the gene matches. The CDR3 loop is CASSPAWTSINEQYF. CDR3 in DNA: TGTGCCAGCTCACCAGCCTGGACTAGCATAAACGAGCAGTACTTC.

The rearrangement uses TRBV11-2 and TRBJ1-1, with TRBD1 matching over 7 bases. The V and J ends lost 6 bases and 8 bases, in that order; junction bases with no gene match: 15. Germline CDR1 is SGHAT and CDR2 is FQNNGV. This CDR3 spans 15 amino acids. CDR3: CASSYQGVPGSEAFF. The CDR3, as DNA: TGTGCCAGCAGTTATCAGGGGGTTCCCGGGTCGGAAGCTTTCTTT.

The CDR3 DNA is TGTGCCAGCTCACCACGATCGGGACAGGAGGGGGAAAAACTGTTTTTT. Translation gives CASSPRSGQEGEKLFF. The chain uses TRBV18 and TRBJ1-4; 8 bases are shared with TRBD1. The V gene end was trimmed by 1 base and the J gene end by 8 bases; junction bases not matched to a gene: 9. Germline CDR1 reads KGHSH; CDR2 reads LQKENI. The CDR3 has 16 amino acids.

The J gene is TRBJ1-4, the V gene TRBV6-6; D gene uncertain. The CDR3 covers 13 residues. CDR1 and CDR2 (germline): MNHNY, SVGAGI (reference sequence). V gave up 8 bases and J gave up 5 bases, with 12 bases separating them. The chain's CDR3 is CASSFLGNEKLFF. The CDR3 DNA follows: TGTGCCAGCTCTTTTTTAGGGAATGAAAAACTGTTTTTT.

This clone was detected a few times. V and J are TRBV7-8 and TRBJ2-5; D perhaps matches TRBD2 (6 bases). Trimming shortened V by 2 bases and J by 5 bases, and 9 bases separated the two germline ends. The CDR3 consists of 13 residues. Germline V lookup: CDR1 SGHVS, CDR2 FQNEAQ. As DNA, the CDR3 is TGTGCCAGCAGCTTACCGGGGGTGGAGACCCAGTACTTC. Translated, it gives CASSLPGVETQYF.

For the CDR3, the DNA is TGTGCCAGCAGCCCCCGTCCCGGCGGGAGTAAAGTCGACAATGAGCAGTTCTTC. It specifies CASSPRPGGSKVDNEQFF. This rearrangement joins TRBV7-9 to TRBJ2-1, with 7 bases lining up with TRBD2. Germline CDR1 and CDR2: SEHNR and FQNEAQ (reference sequence). J gave up 5 bases and V 5 bases, and 18 bases lay outside the gene matches. This CDR3 is 18 amino acids long.

The chain links TRBV15 to TRBJ2-1, with D maybe TRBD2 (6 bases). This CDR3 region has 13 residues. V gave up 3 bases and J gave up 10 bases, with 13 bases separating them. Germline V gives CDR1 LNHNV, CDR2 YYDKDF (reference sequence). The CDR3 loop is CATSRDPRGEQFF. The CDR3, as DNA: TGTGCCACCAGCAGGGACCCCCGGGGGGAGCAGTTCTTC.

The chain combines TRBV5-6 with TRBJ2-7; D remains unclear. Germline-derived CDR1 and CDR2 are SGHDT and YYEEEE. The CDR3 contains 15 residues. Trimming pared 0 bases from V and 2 bases from J, leaving 12 bases between. As DNA, the CDR3 is TGTGCCAGCAGCTTGGACGGCAGGTCCCCCTACGAGCAGTACTTC. Its protein product is CASSLDGRSPYEQYF.

The gene calls are TRBV5-1 and TRBJ2-3; TRBD2 agrees at 8 bases. The CDR3 is 14 residues long. Germline lookup yields CDR1 SGHRS and CDR2 YFSETQ. The trim removed 7 bases at V and 2 bases at J, leaving 6 bases unmatched. The CDR3 DNA is TGCGCCAGCCGAAGCGGGAGCCTCACAGATACGCAGTATTTT. It yields the protein CASRSGSLTDTQYF.

The rearrangement uses TRBV25-1 and TRBJ1-6; D unresolved. Germline V lookup: CDR1 MGHDK, CDR2 SYGVNS. The CDR3 is 15 amino acids. The V end was cut by 1 base, the J end by 2 bases, with 6 bases between. The CDR3 region is CASSESGPYNSPLHF. DNA for the CDR3: TGTGCCAGCAGTGAATCCGGGCCCTATAATTCACCCCTCCACTTT. The entire variable domain, with the rest obtained from reference TRBV25-1 and TRBJ1-6, is as follows: EADIYQTPRYLVIGTGKKITLECSQTMGHDKMYWYQQDPGMELHLIHYSYGVNSTEKGDLSSESTVSRIRTEHFPLTLESARPSHTSQYLCASSESGPYNSPLHFGNGTRLTVT.